The source of this TCR beta chain is a study of cytomegalovirus exposure and HLA in healthy donors. Broader study findings: Analysis was carried out at a later point, and it linked a missense DCLRE1C variant to TCR beta V- and J-gene trimming. Presence/absence results assume similar sequencing depth per donor, which may not hold.

Vbeta (60) and Jbeta (13) primers were used in the PCR. Authors' processing steps: Later reanalysis found 70 million to 95 million unique TCR beta chains, around 9.9 million of them shared. Method: immunoSEQ multiplex PCR; TCRdb's copy keeps in-frame clones and lacks some. V, J and clone size were drawn from that table, and D and trimming were deduced from the DNA. The sample holds 150,000 to 200,000 clones. Points on this clone: The antigen is undetermined.

The germline gives CDR1 SGHRS, CDR2 YFSETQ. The CDR3 covers 16 residues. V trimming: 4 bases; J trimming: 8 bases; junction bases outside the gene matches: 9. The sequence was obtained from a man younger than 40 in good health and CMV-seronegative. The specimen sequenced was PBMCs. This chain uses TRBV5-1 with TRBJ2-1; TRBD2 matches 13 bases. CDR3 sequence (DNA): TGCGCCAGCAGCCAGAAACCGGGACTAGCGGGATATGAGCAGTTCTTC. Encoded protein: CASSQKPGLAGYEQFF.